This entry lists 22 T cell receptor beta chains sequenced from one sample in a study of response to subunit inactivated influenza vaccine. Each CDR3 protein gets one entry after TCRdb re-called the RT-PCR reads with MiXCR. The table has roughly 500,000 distinct CDR3 sequences, approximately 17% seen once. Source: CD4+ T cells sorted from PBMCs, taken about 24 months after vaccination. The receptors shown here come from a man aged 50 to 75 who received an inactivated influenza vaccine.

This clonotype was seen only a few times. The chain joins TRBV20-1 to TRBJ2-7; D call uncertain. Germline V lookup: CDR1 DFQATT, CDR2 SNEGSKA (reference sequence). This CDR3 region has 12 residues. V was shortened by 2 bases and J by 2 bases, with 7 bases between the two germline ends. DNA for the CDR3: TGCAGTGCTAGACCGACCGCCTACGAGCAGTACTTC. Protein: CSARPTAYEQYF.

The CDR3 loop is CASATSSPSAKQYF. The DNA for the CDR3 is TGTGCCAGCGCAACTTCTTCCCCCTCGGCGAAGCAGTACTTC. V gene TRBV5-6 combines with J gene TRBJ2-7; D is unclear. Trimming pared 7 bases from V and 8 bases from J, leaving 22 bases between. Germline CDR1 and CDR2: SGHDT and YYEEEE. The CDR3 runs to 14 residues.

This chain connects TRBV6-5 to TRBJ1-1; the D gene is possibly TRBD1 (5 bases). The CDR3 extends over 17 amino acids. Germline CDR1 MNHEY, CDR2 SVGAGI. V was pared by 4 bases and J by 5 bases, with 23 bases between. In DNA form, the CDR3 reads TGTGCCAGCAGTTTAAGGGGCGGCAGTGCCGCACTTACTGAAGCTTTCTTT. Protein product: CASSLRGGSAALTEAFF.

V usage is TRBV7-2 and J usage is TRBJ2-7; TRBD1 aligns across 9 bases. V shed 3 bases and J 3 bases; nucleotides not matched to a gene: 6. Germline V gene sequence: CDR1 SGHTA, CDR2 FQGNSA. The CDR3 has 15 residues. DNA for the CDR3: TGTGCCAGCAGCTTGGGTTCGGGACAGGGCTACGAGCAGTACTTC. Translating it yields CASSLGSGQGYEQYF.

The rearrangement uses TRBV5-1 and TRBJ2-1, with a tentative D call TRBD2 (6 bases). Germline V CDR1 and CDR2: SGHRS, YFSETQ. The germline V and J ends were trimmed by 2 bases and 2 bases, with 14 bases remaining between them. This CDR3 contains 16 residues. The CDR3 loop is CASSLPGLGAYNEQFF. CDR3 bases: TGCGCCAGCAGCTTACCGGGACTTGGGGCCTACAATGAGCAGTTCTTC.

The chain couples TRBV11-1 to TRBJ2-2, with 11 nucleotides matching TRBD1. The CDR3 is 18 amino acids. Germline assignment: CDR1 SGHAT and CDR2 FQDESV (reference sequence). J lost 0 bases, V lost 4 bases, and 7 bases had no gene match. CDR3 coding DNA: TGTGCCAGCAGCTCCGGGACAGGGGGACCCTCGAACACCGGGGAGCTGTTTTTT. This sequence encodes CASSSGTGGPSNTGELFF.

The J gene is TRBJ2-3, the V gene TRBV6-1, with D perhaps assigned TRBD1 or TRBD2 (7 bases each). This CDR3 has 16 amino acids. The V gene's germline CDR1 is MNHNS and CDR2 SASEGT. The V and J ends lost 6 bases and 2 bases respectively, with 18 bases between them. As DNA, the CDR3 is TGTGCCAGCAGCCAGGGGGGAGGGGCGGTCACAGATACGCAGTATTTT. Amino acids: CASSQGGGAVTDTQYF.

This clonotype was found a few times. The chain carries TRBV20-1 and TRBJ1-6; a weak D match, TRBD1 (5 bases). V lost 2 bases, J lost 7 bases, and 12 bases lay in between. The CDR3 consists of 14 residues. CDR1 is DFQATT, CDR2 SNEGSKA, per germline (reference sequence). The CDR3 coding sequence is TGCAGTGCTAGATTAGGCCAGGGAAATTCACCCCTCCACTTT. Translating it yields CSARLGQGNSPLHF.

In this sample, this clonotype turned up many times. The V call is TRBV7-2, the J call TRBJ1-1; unclear D gene. Germline V lookup: CDR1 SGHTA, CDR2 FQGNSA. CDR3 length: 12 amino acids. V shed 1 base and J shed 4 bases, with 4 bases lying between them. DNA for the CDR3: TGTGCCAGCAGCTTAGTTGCCACTGAAGCTTTCTTT. As protein: CASSLVATEAFF.

The chain employs TRBV7-8 and TRBJ1-4, with TRBD1 identical over 8 bases. Germline V gene sequence: CDR1 SGHVS, CDR2 FQNEAQ. J was trimmed by 4 bases and V by 5 bases; bases with no gene match: 6. The CDR3 length is 15 residues. The DNA of the CDR3 is TGTGCCAGCAGCACCGGGACAGGATATAATGAAAAACTGTTTTTT. Translated: CASSTGTGYNEKLFF.

This clonotype came up a few times. The rearrangement uses TRBV20-1 and TRBJ2-7; D might be TRBD1 or TRBD2, each matching 5 bases. Germline V lookup: CDR1 DFQATT, CDR2 SNEGSKA (reference sequence). V was clipped by 6 bases and J by 2 bases, with 14 bases between them. The CDR3 has 13 amino acids. CDR3 loop: CSAWGEGTYEQYF. The CDR3 DNA reads as TGCAGTGCCTGGGGCGAGGGTACCTACGAGCAGTACTTC.

The genes are TRBV20-1 and TRBJ2-5; the match to TRBD1 covers 9 bases. CDR1 and CDR2 from the germline V gene are DFQATT and SNEGSKA (reference sequence). Trimming cost V 0 bases and J 5 bases; bases outside gene matches: 13. The CDR3 length is 17 residues. In DNA form, the CDR3 reads TGCAGTGCTAGAGATATTAAAGGAACAGGGGGCTTGGAGACCCAGTACTTC. This sequence encodes CSARDIKGTGGLETQYF.

The rearrangement joins TRBV4-3 to TRBJ2-7; D is uncertain. Germline V lookup: CDR1 LGHNA, CDR2 YSLEER. Trimming cost V 4 bases and J 1 base, with 17 bases left between them. This CDR3 has 16 amino acids. CDR3 bases: TGCGCCAGCAGCCGCGACGGTAGGGAAGGGTCCTACGAGCAGTACTTC. Its protein is CASSRDGREGSYEQYF.

Only a few counts were recorded for this clonotype. V is TRBV3-1 and J is TRBJ2-7, with 11 bases that match TRBD2. CDR3 size: 14 residues. Germline lookup yields CDR1 LGHDT and CDR2 YNNKEL (reference sequence). The trim removed 3 bases at V and 3 bases at J, leaving 1 base unmatched. This CDR3 reads CASSQGLADYEQYF. CDR3 DNA: TGTGCCAGCAGCCAGGGACTAGCGGACTACGAGCAGTACTTC.

This chain connects TRBV4-1 to TRBJ2-3; D may be TRBD2 (6 bases). CDR3 length equals 17 residues. The V and J ends lost 1 base and 5 bases respectively, with 19 bases between them. Germline lookup yields CDR1 MGHRA and CDR2 YSYEKL. For the CDR3, the DNA is TGCGCCAGCAGCCAAGGACCCCCGCGCGGGGTGGAAGATACGCAGTATTTT. Residues: CASSQGPPRGVEDTQYF.

This clonotype was seen repeatedly, ten times or more. In DNA, the CDR3 is TGCAGCGCTAAGACAGGGCTAGTCAATGAAAAACTGTTTTTT. Translated, it gives CSAKTGLVNEKLFF. This chain joins TRBV29-1 and TRBJ1-4; 7 bases map to TRBD1. Germline assignment: CDR1 SQVTM and CDR2 ANQGSEA. CDR3 size: 14 residues. The junction had 10 bases not matched to a gene; V was cut back by 7 bases and J by 5 bases.

The CDR3 nucleotides read TGTGCCAGCACCGTCCCGGGAGCGGATACGCAGTATTTT. This translates into CASTVPGADTQYF. The chain joins TRBV7-2 to TRBJ2-3; perhaps TRBD2 as D (6 bases). The V end lost 7 bases, the J end lost 6 bases, and 14 bases lay between the germline ends. Germline assignment: CDR1 SGHTA and CDR2 FQGNSA. The CDR3 runs to 13 residues.

This clonotype was seen a few times. The rearrangement links TRBV10-3 to TRBJ1-5, with D maybe TRBD1 (5 bases). Per germline, CDR1 ENHRY and CDR2 SYGVKD. Trimming removed 5 bases from V and 3 bases from J, with 8 bases in between. There are 13 residues in the CDR3. CDR3 DNA sequence: TGTGCCATCAGTCGGGGGATCAATCAGCCCCAGCATTTT. Protein: CAISRGINQPQHF.

This clonotype was seen only once. The V gene is TRBV20-1, the J gene TRBJ2-7; 7 nucleotides line up with TRBD1. There are 13 residues in the CDR3. Germline-derived CDR1 and CDR2 are DFQATT and SNEGSKA (reference sequence). J gave up 3 bases and V 4 bases, and 6 bases lay outside the gene matches. The CDR3 nucleotides are TGCAGTGCTACCGGGACAGACTACTACGAGCAGTACTTC. This translates into CSATGTDYYEQYF.

A few counts support this clonotype. The V and J genes are TRBV20-1 and TRBJ1-5; 8 bases match TRBD1. CDR3 length: 16 residues. Trimming cost V 0 bases and J 1 base; bases outside gene matches: 5. Germline CDR1 is DFQATT and CDR2 is SNEGSKA (reference sequence). CDR3 sequence: CSARDRGLGSNQPQHF. DNA for the CDR3: TGCAGTGCTAGAGACAGGGGGCTAGGGAGCAATCAGCCCCAGCATTTT.

The rearrangement links TRBV6-1 to TRBJ2-2, with D tentatively TRBD2 (6 bases). The CDR3 sequence is 14 residues long. Deletions cut 11 bases from V and 5 bases from J, with 18 bases between. The germline CDR1 and CDR2 sequences are MNHNS and SASEGT. The CDR3 is CALGEQAGTGELFF. The CDR3 DNA is TGTGCCCTAGGGGAGCAGGCGGGAACCGGGGAGCTGTTTTTT.

The gene calls are TRBV4-1 and TRBJ2-1; D might be TRBD1 (5 bases). V lost 3 bases and J lost 3, with 12 bases in between. The CDR3 has 15 amino acids. CDR1 is MGHRA and CDR2 is YSYEKL in the germline V gene. CDR3 bases: TGCGCCAGCAGCCACAGGGAAATAAGCTACAATGAGCAGTTCTTC. Its translation: CASSHREISYNEQFF.